This T cell receptor (beta chain) comes out of a study of T cell repertoires in cytomegalovirus infection. Germline V CDR1 and CDR2: LGHNA, YSLEER. The junction had 1 base not matched to a gene; V was cut back by 1 base and J by 6 bases. This CDR3 has 15 amino acids. This clonotype was seen repeatedly, ten times or more. One entry per CDR3 protein, called by TCRdb with MiXCR from the reads. The profile shows under 350,000 distinct CDR3 sequences, over 7.5% of them singletons. The sequence was collected from a human donor in good health (CMV status not recorded). Some clones in this sample may be carry-over from other donors' samples. The sample was PBMCs. The rearrangement joins TRBV4-3 to TRBJ2-2, with 11 positions matching TRBD2. The CDR3 loop is CASSQVSGGAGELFF. As DNA, the CDR3 is TGCGCCAGCAGCCAAGTTAGCGGGGGGGCCGGGGAGCTGTTTTTT.